Listed below are T cell receptor beta chains from one sample, sequenced in a study of control samples from healthy donors and cancer patients. Libraries were prepared by immunoSEQ multiplex PCR; TCRdb keeps only in-frame clonotypes and omits some of them. Here the sample spans fewer than 200,000 clones, just over 90% being singletons. The source material was blood. All receptors derive from a woman aged 55-69 years in good health. Both conserved end residues are part of each CDR3. The D gene is left open where the match is weak. Size values are once, few and many counts, or a class for expanded clones, and some rows have none.

d_gene	abundance	j_gene	v_gene	CDR3aa	CDR3nt
NA	NA	TRBJ2-1	TRBV10-3	CAISGVPTGHEQFF	TGTGCCATCAGTGGGGTCCCGACGGGCCACGAGCAGTTCTTC
NA	NA	TRBJ1-1	TRBV5-6	CASSLLIRGPIEAFF	TGTGCCAGCAGCTTGTTAATCAGGGGCCCAATAGAAGCTTTCTTT
TRBD1	NA	TRBJ2-1	TRBV7-9	CASSSITQGADEQFF	TGTGCCAGCAGCTCAATCACGCAGGGGGCGGATGAGCAGTTCTTC
TRBD1	NA	TRBJ2-7	TRBV9	CASSVVSTGEGEQYF	TGTGCCAGCAGCGTAGTGTCTACAGGGGAAGGAGAGCAGTACTTC
NA	NA	TRBJ1-6	TRBV7-4	CASSLADGAKAYNSPLHF	TGTGCCAGCAGCTTAGCGGATGGCGCAAAGGCCTATAATTCACCCCTCCACTTT
TRBD1	NA	TRBJ2-1	TRBV6-6	CASRRTGAGSYNEQFF	TGTGCCAGCAGACGGACAGGGGCAGGGTCCTACAATGAGCAGTTCTTC
TRBD2	once	TRBJ2-2	TRBV6-5	CASISSGANTGELFF	TGTGCCAGCATCTCAAGCGGGGCGAACACCGGGGAGCTGTTTTTT
NA	NA	TRBJ2-1	TRBV27	CASSFGGLGDPEQFF	TGTGCCAGCAGTTTCGGGGGTTTGGGGGATCCTGAGCAGTTCTTC
NA	NA	TRBJ1-3	TRBV5-6	CASSLAGDPSGNTIYF	TGTGCCAGCAGCTTGGCGGGGGACCCATCTGGAAACACCATATATTTT
TRBD1	NA	TRBJ1-5	TRBV30	CAWSLRQGVGNQPQHF	TGTGCCTGGAGCCTTCGACAGGGAGTAGGCAATCAGCCCCAGCATTTT
NA	NA	TRBJ1-5	TRBV18	CASSPGLGGNQPQHF	TGTGCCAGCTCACCCGGTTTAGGGGGCAATCAGCCCCAGCATTTT
TRBD1	NA	TRBJ1-5	TRBV25-1	CASSETGRVNQPQHF	TGTGCCAGCAGTGAGACAGGGAGGGTCAATCAGCCCCAGCATTTT
NA	NA	TRBJ1-1	TRBV7-8	CASSLFSDTEAFF	TGTGCCAGCAGCTTATTCTCGGACACTGAAGCTTTCTTT
NA	NA	TRBJ2-7	TRBV4-3	CASSQDRAGSYEQYF	TGCGCCAGCAGCCAAGATCGGGCCGGCTCCTACGAGCAGTACTTC
NA	NA	TRBJ2-7	TRBV5-1	CASRSLQASSYEQYF	TGCGCCAGCCGTTCTTTACAGGCGAGCTCCTACGAGCAGTACTTC
NA	NA	TRBJ2-1	TRBV19	CASTGLGTYNEQFF	TGTGCCAGCACCGGACTGGGAACCTACAATGAGCAGTTCTTC
TRBD2	NA	TRBJ2-2	TRBV3-1/TRBV3-2	CASSPIGGANTGELFF	TGTGCCAGCAGTCCCATCGGGGGGGCGAACACCGGGGAGCTGTTTTTT
NA	NA	TRBJ1-2	TRBV5-6	CASSLWEGTYGYTF	TGTGCCAGCAGCTTGTGGGAAGGGACTTATGGCTACACCTTC
NA	NA	TRBJ1-2	TRBV6-2/TRBV6-3	CASSREQYYGYTF	TGTGCCAGCAGTCGCGAACAGTACTATGGCTACACCTTC
TRBD2	few	TRBJ2-5	TRBV7-2	CASSLGSGGSRGTQYF	TGTGCCAGCAGCTTAGGGAGCGGGGGCTCCCGAGGGACCCAGTACTTC
NA	NA	TRBJ2-7	TRBV7-2	CASRGLRGGLGQYF	TGTGCCAGCAGGGGGCTTCGCGGGGGCCTGGGGCAGTACTTC
NA	once	TRBJ1-6	TRBV6-6	CASSYKRGIDNSPLHF	TGTGCCAGCAGTTACAAAAGGGGTATAGATAATTCACCCCTCCACTTT
NA	once	TRBJ1-2	TRBV5-4	CASSLASGSYGYTF	TGTGCCAGCAGCTTGGCTTCCGGTAGCTATGGCTACACCTTC
TRBD1	NA	TRBJ1-2	TRBV18	CASSPAGQGTYGYTF	TGTGCCAGCTCACCTGCAGGACAGGGAACCTATGGCTACACCTTC
NA	NA	TRBJ1-5	TRBV27	CASSSTGRKSQPQHF	TGTGCCAGCAGTTCTACAGGGAGAAAGTCTCAGCCCCAGCATTTT
TRBD1	NA	TRBJ1-5	TRBV19	CASSLRQGGFDQPQHF	TGTGCCAGTAGTCTTCGACAGGGAGGGTTCGATCAGCCCCAGCATTTT
TRBD1	NA	TRBJ2-5	TRBV7-9	CASSRLGTVQETQYF	TGTGCCAGCAGCCGGCTGGGGACAGTCCAAGAGACCCAGTACTTC
TRBD2	NA	TRBJ2-7	TRBV9	CASSAYSGGAYEQYF	TGTGCCAGCAGCGCTTATAGCGGGGGGGCCTACGAGCAGTACTTC
TRBD1	NA	TRBJ1-1	TRBV18	CASSEGQGGNTEAFF	TGTGCCAGCTCAGAAGGACAGGGCGGGAACACTGAAGCTTTCTTT
TRBD1	NA	TRBJ2-7	TRBV12-3/TRBV12-4	CATKTGDKYEQYF	TGTGCCACCAAGACAGGGGATAAGTACGAGCAGTACTTC
NA	NA	TRBJ2-3	TRBV10-3	CAIEGGGTDTQYF	TGTGCCATCGAGGGGGGAGGCACAGATACGCAGTATTTT
TRBD2	NA	TRBJ2-2	TRBV6-2/TRBV6-3	CASSYSGLAGAGTGELFF	TGTGCCAGCAGTTATTCGGGACTAGCGGGAGCGGGCACCGGGGAGCTGTTTTTT
NA	once	TRBJ1-3	TRBV19	CASSILGSLKGNTIYF	TGTGCCAGTAGTATACTCGGGTCCCTCAAGGGAAACACCATATATTTT
NA	NA	TRBJ2-7	TRBV6-5	CASSYGTQTGYEQYF	TGTGCCAGCAGTTACGGGACTCAGACAGGATACGAGCAGTACTTC
TRBD2	NA	TRBJ2-1	TRBV15	CATSRDVSGGASYNEQFF	TGTGCCACCAGCAGAGATGTTAGCGGGGGGGCCTCCTACAATGAGCAGTTCTTC
TRBD1	NA	TRBJ2-1	TRBV5-1	CASSPGQSSYNEQFF	TGCGCCAGCAGCCCGGGACAGAGCTCCTACAATGAGCAGTTCTTC
NA	NA	TRBJ2-3	TRBV15	CATSRMGGVWDTQYF	TGTGCCACCAGCAGGATGGGAGGCGTCTGGGATACGCAGTATTTT
TRBD1	NA	TRBJ1-5	TRBV7-9	CASSGDSSNQPQHF	TGTGCCAGCAGCGGGGACAGTAGCAATCAGCCCCAGCATTTT
TRBD2	NA	TRBJ2-3	TRBV19	CASSIAGGTDTQYF	TGTGCCAGTAGTATAGCGGGGGGAACAGATACGCAGTATTTT
NA	NA	TRBJ1-1	TRBV7-6	CASSLVGQTRMNTEAFF	TGTGCCAGCAGCTTAGTAGGACAGACCCGAATGAACACTGAAGCTTTCTTT
TRBD1	NA	TRBJ2-5	TRBV7-9	CASKGTGRDGTQYF	TGTGCCAGCAAAGGGACAGGCAGGGATGGGACCCAGTACTTC
TRBD1	NA	TRBJ2-7	TRBV4-1	CASSQAGMWGQESYEQYF	TGCGCCAGCAGCCAAGCGGGGATGTGGGGACAGGAATCCTACGAGCAGTACTTC
TRBD2	NA	TRBJ2-2	TRBV5-6	CASSLRTSGGPSGELFF	TGTGCCAGCAGCCTGCGGACTAGCGGGGGGCCATCCGGGGAGCTGTTTTTT
NA	NA	TRBJ2-2	TRBV6-6	CASSYLANTGELFF	TGTGCCAGCAGTTACCTCGCGAACACCGGGGAGCTGTTTTTT
TRBD2	once	TRBJ2-3	TRBV5-1	CASSFLLAGRQDTQYF	TGCGCCAGCAGCTTTCTACTAGCGGGGAGACAAGATACGCAGTATTTT
TRBD2	NA	TRBJ2-1	TRBV6-1	CASSVERGESYNEQFF	TGTGCCAGCAGTGTAGAGCGGGGGGAATCCTACAATGAGCAGTTCTTC
NA	NA	TRBJ1-2	TRBV6-6	CASSYSNPRGYGYTF	TGTGCCAGCAGTTACTCGAACCCACGGGGCTATGGCTACACCTTC
NA	NA	TRBJ1-1	TRBV20-1	CSASQGRTEAFF	TGCAGTGCTAGTCAGGGTCGAACTGAAGCTTTCTTT
NA	NA	TRBJ1-5	TRBV7-8	CASTWEGRNNQPQHF	TGTGCCAGCACTTGGGAGGGGCGGAACAATCAGCCCCAGCATTTT
NA	NA	TRBJ2-1	TRBV27	CASSPRGTVSYNEQFF	TGTGCCAGCAGCCCTCGGGGCACAGTCAGCTACAATGAGCAGTTCTTC
NA	NA	TRBJ1-1	TRBV25-1	CASSEFRNTEAFF	TGTGCCAGCAGTGAATTCAGGAACACTGAAGCTTTCTTT
TRBD2	NA	TRBJ2-7	TRBV19	CASSVTGTSVREQYF	TGTGCCAGTAGTGTTACCGGGACTAGCGTCCGGGAGCAGTACTTC